The 20 T cell receptor beta chains below all came from one sample that was sequenced in a study of cytomegalovirus exposure and HLA in healthy donors. In the PCR, 60 Vbeta and 13 Jbeta primers were used. TCRdb's copy holds only in-frame clones and misses some; the assay was immunoSEQ multiplex PCR. The sample has under 140,000 clones, 65% to 80% seen once. The sample was PBMCs. The receptor set was obtained from a woman aged 60 to 75 in good health and CMV-seropositive.

The count of this clone is one. The V gene is TRBV19, the J gene TRBJ2-5, with 8 positions matching TRBD2. With 1 base clipped from V and 5 bases from J, the junction kept 9 bases outside the gene matches. Germline V CDR1 and CDR2: LNHDA, SQIVND (reference sequence). The CDR3 runs to 16 residues. As DNA, the CDR3 is TGTGCCAGTAGTATAGGGGGAGCGGGAGCAGGCGAGACCCAGTACTTC. Protein sequence: CASSIGGAGAGETQYF.

The chain uses TRBV5-5 and TRBJ2-1; perhaps TRBD2 as D (6 bases). This CDR3 spans 14 amino acids. Trimming shortened V by 1 base and J by 8 bases, and 13 bases separated the two germline ends. From germline, CDR1 is SGHKS and CDR2 YYEKEE (reference sequence). The CDR3 DNA reads TGTGCCAGCAGCTTGACGGGAGCGGCGGATGAGCAGTTCTTC. Its translation is CASSLTGAADEQFF. Variable domain in full (rest from reference TRBV5-5 and TRBJ2-1): DAGVTQSPTHLIKTRGQQVTLRCSPISGHKSVSWYQQVLGQGPQFIFQYYEKEERGRGNFPDRFSARQFPNYSSELNVNALLLGDSALYLCASSLTGAADEQFFGPGTRLTVL.

The J gene is TRBJ2-7, the V gene TRBV5-6, with TRBD2 matching 15 bases. The CDR3 spans 16 residues. The V and J ends lost 0 bases and 6 bases, in that order; junction bases with no gene match: 4. Per germline, CDR1 SGHDT and CDR2 YYEEEE. This CDR3 reads CASSLDWTSGRGEQYF. Here the CDR3 DNA reads TGTGCCAGCAGCTTGGACTGGACTAGCGGGAGGGGCGAGCAGTACTTC.

The count of this clone is one. The rearrangement links TRBV4-1 to TRBJ2-1, with 10 bases that match TRBD2. The junction had 6 bases not matched to a gene; V was cut back by 0 bases and J by 4 bases. This CDR3 has 17 amino acids. The V gene's germline CDR1 is MGHRA and CDR2 YSYEKL. The CDR3 is CASSQEWAAGGYNEQFF. For the CDR3, the DNA is TGCGCCAGCAGCCAAGAATGGGCAGCGGGAGGGTACAATGAGCAGTTCTTC.

The chain has TRBV10-2 and TRBJ2-5; D is unclear. This CDR3 region has 13 residues. V gave up 6 bases and J gave up 1 base, with 9 bases separating them. Germline assignment: CDR1 WSHSY and CDR2 SAAADI. CDR3 DNA: TGCGCCAGCAGCGCACAAATCCAAGAGACCCAGTACTTC. This gives the protein CASSAQIQETQYF.

This clone counts as medium-sized (0.01 to 0.1%). The chain joins TRBV7-9 to TRBJ2-7, with D possibly TRBD1 on 6 matching bases. Trimming stripped 5 bases from V and 3 bases from J, with 11 bases between. The germline gives CDR1 SEHNR, CDR2 FQNEAQ (reference sequence). CDR3 length equals 13 residues. CDR3 region: CASSTWTDYEQYF. CDR3 DNA: TGTGCCAGCAGCACGTGGACAGACTACGAGCAGTACTTC. The whole variable domain, filled in from reference TRBV7-9 and TRBJ2-7, reads DTGVSQNPRHKITKRGQNVTFRCDPISEHNRLYWYRQTLGQGPEFLTYFQNEAQLEKSRLLSDRFSAERPKGSFSTLEIQRTEQGDSAMYLCASSTWTDYEQYFGPGTRLTVT.

This clone was observed once. CDR3: CASSPGGFSGNTIYF. DNA of the CDR3: TGTGCCAGCTCACCAGGGGGCTTTTCTGGAAACACCATATATTTT. This chain uses TRBV18 with TRBJ1-3; D is possibly TRBD1 (6 bases). Trimming took off 2 bases at V and 1 base at J, with 9 bases between the two ends. CDR3 length: 15 residues. Germline V CDR1 and CDR2: KGHSH, LQKENI. Variable domain in full (rest from reference TRBV18 and TRBJ1-3): NAGVMQNPRHLVRRRGQEARLRCSPMKGHSHVYWYRQLPEEGLKFMVYLQKENIIDESGMPKERFSAEFPKEGPSILRIQQVVRGDSAAYFCASSPGGFSGNTIYFGEGSWLTVV.

A few counts support this clone. The chain carries TRBV7-9 and TRBJ2-1; the D is unclear. This CDR3 spans 11 amino acids. Germline assignment: CDR1 SEHNR and CDR2 FQNEAQ (reference sequence). Trimming took 5 bases from V and 4 from J, leaving 3 bases between them. CDR3 bases: TGTGCCAGCAGCGCGTACAATGAGCAGTTCTTC. Its protein product is CASSAYNEQFF.

The chain has TRBV7-2 and TRBJ2-5, with TRBD2 identical over 7 bases. Gene TRBJ2-7 matches the end of the DNA better, so the J call may be wrong. The CDR3 length is 14 residues. Germline CDR1 reads SGHTA; CDR2 reads FQGNSA. Here the CDR3 DNA reads TGTGCCAGCAGCTTAGGCGGGAGTCTCTACGAGCAGTACTTC. Protein: CASSLGGSLYEQYF.

The chain links TRBV18 to TRBJ2-5; TRBD2 agrees at 8 bases. Trimming took 3 bases from V and 5 from J; bases not matched to a gene: 11. CDR3 length equals 16 residues. Germline lookup yields CDR1 KGHSH and CDR2 LQKENI. The CDR3 DNA follows: TGTGCCAGCTCACCGCGTCTAACTAGCGGTTCGGAGACCCAGTACTTC. Amino acid sequence: CASSPRLTSGSETQYF.

This clone occurred a few times. V gene TRBV12-5 combines with J gene TRBJ1-4, with D tentatively TRBD1 (5 bases). V was clipped by 1 base and J by 8 bases, with 17 bases between them. The CDR3 runs 16 residues. Germline V CDR1 and CDR2: LGHNT, FRNRAP. In DNA form, the CDR3 reads TGTGCTAGTGGTTTGGGATCGGGCAGGGTGAGGGAAAAACTGTTTTTT. This encodes CASGLGSGRVREKLFF.

V is TRBV9 and J is TRBJ1-1, with D maybe TRBD1 (6 bases). The CDR3 sequence is 15 residues long. In germline, CDR1 is SGDLS, CDR2 YYNGEE. V was cut by 4 bases and J by 7 bases, with 20 bases left in between. CDR3 sequence (DNA): TGTGCCAGCAGCCCCCGGACAGCCGAACTTAGTGAAGCTTTCTTT. Protein: CASSPRTAELSEAFF.

The rearrangement joins TRBV30 to TRBJ2-2; 14 bases agree with TRBD2. This CDR3 is 15 amino acids long. Germline loops: CDR1 GTSNPN, CDR2 SVGIG (reference sequence). The junction had 2 bases not matched to a gene; V was cut back by 3 bases and J by 5 bases. The CDR3 is CAWRRLAGGTGELFF. The CDR3 coding sequence is TGTGCCTGGAGGAGACTAGCGGGAGGGACCGGGGAGCTGTTTTTT.

This sequence joins TRBV27 and TRBJ2-7; the match to TRBD1 covers 9 bases. Germline lookup yields CDR1 MNHEY and CDR2 SMNVEV (reference sequence). This CDR3 is built from 15 residues. J was trimmed by 3 bases and V by 6 bases; bases with no gene match: 9. The CDR3 region has the DNA TGTGCCAGCAGGGGACTGGGACAGGGACACTACGAGCAGTACTTC. This sequence encodes CASRGLGQGHYEQYF.

The rearrangement links TRBV27 to TRBJ2-7, with TRBD1 matching over 10 bases. The CDR3 is 14 amino acids. V shed 6 bases and J 2 bases; nucleotides not matched to a gene: 4. Germline CDR1 and CDR2: MNHEY and SMNVEV (reference sequence). The CDR3 here is CASRPGTGAYEQYF. The CDR3 DNA sequence: TGTGCCAGCAGGCCCGGGACAGGGGCCTACGAGCAGTACTTC.

CDR3 in DNA: TGTGCCAGCCGCCGGGACAGGGGGACCTATGGCTACACCTTC. Translation gives CASRRDRGTYGYTF. The rearrangement uses TRBV6-5 and TRBJ1-2; 11 bases match TRBD1. This CDR3 region has 14 residues. In germline, CDR1 is MNHEY, CDR2 SVGAGI. V dropped 8 bases and J dropped 4; count of bases not matched to a gene: 6.

V gene TRBV6-5 combines with J gene TRBJ1-2; 10 bases fit TRBD1. The CDR3 has 13 residues. The V gene's germline CDR1 is MNHEY and CDR2 SVGAGI. J lost 6 bases, V lost 6 bases, and 4 bases had no gene match. The CDR3 sequence: CASRRGQGHGYTF. DNA of the CDR3: TGTGCCAGCAGGCGGGGACAGGGGCATGGCTACACCTTC.

CDR3 DNA: TGTGCCAGCTCACCGGTGAGGGGGCGAGTCCAAGAGACCCAGTACTTC. Translation gives CASSPVRGRVQETQYF. The chain links TRBV18 to TRBJ2-5; 7 bases fit TRBD1. J was trimmed by 1 base and V by 3 bases; bases with no gene match: 8. CDR3 length: 16 residues. Per germline, CDR1 KGHSH and CDR2 LQKENI.

V is TRBV11-2 and J is TRBJ2-4, with D possibly being TRBD2 (7 bases). Germline CDR1 reads SGHAT; CDR2 reads FQNNGV. Trimming cost V 3 bases and J 5 bases, with 20 bases left between them. CDR3 size: 17 residues. The CDR3 region has the DNA TGTGCCAGCAGCTTCCCTCATCCGGGGGGCCTCCAAAACATTCAGTACTTC. Protein product: CASSFPHPGGLQNIQYF.

V is TRBV7-6 and J is TRBJ2-7; 9 bases match TRBD2. The CDR3 runs 17 residues. Germline CDR1 and CDR2: SGHVS and FNYEAQ. Germline trimming cut 2 bases from V and 3 bases from J; bases unmatched to any gene: 11. CDR3 nucleotides: TGTGCCAGCAGCTTATACCCACCGACTAGCGGATACTACGAGCAGTACTTC. It translates to CASSLYPPTSGYYEQYF.